This TCR beta chain stems from a study of naive and memory T cell subsets. This clonotype was counted many times. Antigen unknown. Findings of the study overall: TCR abundance followed a power law differing between naive and memory subsets. In naive cells, over 85% of TCR sequences were seen only once.

V was shortened by 4 bases and J by 3 bases, with 13 bases between the two germline ends. CDR1 and CDR2 from the germline V gene are DFQATT and SNEGSKA (reference sequence). The CDR3 runs to 14 residues. CD4 T cells were positively selected, then CD8 T cells from the CD4-negative fraction. Both TRBC1 and TRBC2 were covered by a beta constant-region primer of two equimolar oligonucleotides. Ligated cDNA was amplified by four rounds of PCR with nested alpha and beta constant-region primers and SP2. A 12-nucleotide UMI and the SP2 primer were added to the cDNA 3' end by oligonucleotide ligation. TCRdb reanalysed the UMI-ligation and nested PCR reads using MiXCR and keeps one entry per CDR3 protein. The sample lists 120,000 or so distinct CDR3 sequences; roughly 36% were seen once.

The sequencing input was central memory CD4+ T cells from blood. This clonotype was obtained from a human donor in good health. The genes are TRBV20-1 and TRBJ1-5, with D possibly being TRBD1 (6 bases). CDR3 sequence: CSATDTGNNQPQHF. The DNA of the CDR3 is TGCAGTGCTACCGATACAGGGAACAATCAGCCCCAGCATTTT.